This TCR beta chain was obtained from a study of blood T cell repertoires in COVID-19. In the original workflow: From reference gene primer amplification, estimates of nucleated cell counts were derived. Clones were sequenced by immunoSEQ multiplex PCR, and TCRdb holds only the in-frame ones, with some missing. The V and J calls and clone size come from that table; D and trimming were worked out from the DNA. The sample lists almost 55,000 clones; 75% to 95% were seen once. The CDR3 sequence is 15 residues long. The ends lost 0 bases at V and 6 bases at J; junction bases unmatched: 3. Germline CDR1 is SGHRS and CDR2 is YFSETQ.

This receptor was identified in a woman aged 40 to 49 with active COVID-19. The V and J genes are TRBV5-1 and TRBJ1-4, with 9 bases matching TRBD1. The specimen was peripheral blood. The CDR3 DNA is TGCGCCAGCAGCTTGGTACAGGGGGCAGATGAAAAACTGTTTTTT. This sequence encodes CASSLVQGADEKLFF.